Below are 17 T cell receptor beta chains sequenced from a single sample in a study of T cells in Graves' hyperthyroidism and ophthalmopathy. Amplified TCR beta CDR3 regions derived from RNA transcripts. The primer set for the first-round RT-PCR of the TCR CDR3 was HTBI. TCRdb called the multiplex PCR reads again in MiXCR, with one record for every CDR3 protein. This sample yields some 270,000 distinct CDR3 sequences, of which approximately 23% are seen a single time; roughly 32% belongs to the top ten. Sequenced material: blood. The receptors were sampled from a woman between 40 and 50 years old with Graves' ophthalmopathy.

The table lists this clonotype with many counts. Here the CDR3 DNA reads TGTGCCAGCAGCTTGGGGACAGGAGCCGGGTACGAGCAGTACTTC. As protein: CASSLGTGAGYEQYF. The rearrangement joins TRBV7-3 to TRBJ2-7; 8 positions match TRBD1. J gave up 4 bases and V 3 bases, and 8 bases lay outside the gene matches. Germline assignment: CDR1 SGHTA and CDR2 FQGTGA. The CDR3 contains 15 residues.

The CDR3 DNA reads as TGTGCCTGTCGACAGGCCTACGAGCAGTACTTC. Translating gives CACRQAYEQYF. V is TRBV30 and J is TRBJ2-7; perhaps TRBD1 as D (6 bases). Trimming removed 6 bases from V and 2 bases from J, with 8 bases in between. This CDR3 region has 11 residues. Germline values: CDR1 GTSNPN, CDR2 SVGIG (reference sequence).

This clonotype was observed many times. The chain links TRBV5-1 to TRBJ1-6; a possible D gene is TRBD1 (5 bases). This CDR3 contains 13 residues. The germline V gene has CDR1 SGHRS and CDR2 YFSETQ. Trimming shortened V by 5 bases and J by 10 bases, and 13 bases separated the two germline ends. This CDR3 reads CASREAQGSPLHF. The CDR3 DNA reads TGCGCCAGCAGGGAGGCCCAGGGATCACCCCTCCACTTT.

The chain links TRBV27 to TRBJ2-7; 12 positions agree with TRBD2. The CDR3 extends over 16 amino acids. Germline V gene sequence: CDR1 MNHEY, CDR2 SMNVEV (reference sequence). With V trimmed by 4 bases and J by 4 bases, 8 bases remained unmatched. As DNA, the CDR3 is TGTGCCAGCAGTTCTCCTGGACTAGCGGGAAGGTACGAGCAGTACTTC. Residues: CASSSPGLAGRYEQYF.

This clonotype was observed many times. The rearrangement links TRBV28 to TRBJ2-2, with D perhaps assigned TRBD1 or TRBD2 (5 bases each). With 6 bases removed from V and 6 bases from J, the gap between germline ends came to 23 bases. Germline V gene data show CDR1 as MDHEN and CDR2 as SYDVKM. This CDR3 region has 17 residues. The CDR3 DNA reads TGTGCCAGCAGGATATCGGGGACCCCTCGGGGAGCCGGGGAGCTGTTTTTT. Translation: CASRISGTPRGAGELFF.

Ten or more counts support this clonotype. The chain recombines TRBV19 with TRBJ2-7; 8 nucleotides match TRBD2. V was pared by 4 bases and J by 0 bases, with 5 bases of the junction left unmatched. Germline V gene lookup returns CDR1 LNHDA and CDR2 SQIVND (reference sequence). This CDR3 has 15 residues. This CDR3 reads CASSTGAGASYEQYF. In DNA, the CDR3 is TGTGCCAGTAGTACCGGAGCGGGGGCCTCCTACGAGCAGTACTTC. Full variable domain (outside the CDR3, taken from reference TRBV19 and TRBJ2-7): DGGITQSPKYLFRKEGQNVTLSCEQNLNHDAMYWYRQDPGQGLRLIYYSQIVNDFQKGDIAEGYSVSREKKESFPLTVTSAQKNPTAFYLCASSTGAGASYEQYFGPGTRLTVT.

The sample holds many counts of this clonotype. CDR3: CASSRTGGRQPQHF. The CDR3 nucleotides are TGTGCCAGCAGCCGGACAGGAGGACGTCAGCCCCAGCATTTT. This chain joins TRBV12-3 or TRBV12-4 and TRBJ1-5, with TRBD1 identical over 7 bases. The CDR3 runs to 14 residues. Unmatched junction bases numbered 8, after V lost 6 bases and J lost 6 bases.

This clonotype was detected ten times or more. The CDR3 bases are TGTGCCAGCAGCTCTCCCCCTTCCTACGAGCAGTACTTC. As protein: CASSSPPSYEQYF. The chain couples TRBV11-2 to TRBJ2-7; D remains ambiguous. The CDR3 runs to 13 residues. Germline V gives CDR1 SGHAT, CDR2 FQNNGV. V dropped 4 bases and J dropped 1 base, with 8 bases sitting between them.

This clonotype was counted at least ten times. The chain employs TRBV3-1 and TRBJ2-5; tentative D call: TRBD2 (6 bases). The CDR3 extends over 17 amino acids. Germline V lookup: CDR1 LGHDT, CDR2 YNNKEL (reference sequence). Trimming cost V 2 bases and J 5 bases, with 21 bases left between them. CDR3 DNA: TGTGCCAGCAGCCAACGTGCGGGAAGAAGCGCAGGGGAGACCCAGTACTTC. As protein: CASSQRAGRSAGETQYF.

This clonotype was seen only once. The gene calls are TRBV6-1 and TRBJ2-5; D might be TRBD2 (6 bases). V was clipped by 11 bases and J by 3 bases, with 16 bases between them. CDR3 length: 13 amino acids. Germline CDR1 is MNHNS and CDR2 is SASEGT. The CDR3 bases are TGTGCCGTATCTCCCCCGGGGGAAGAGACCCAGTACTTC. Translating it yields CAVSPPGEETQYF.

V gene TRBV27 combines with J gene TRBJ2-2; D is perhaps TRBD2 (6 bases). CDR1 is MNHEY and CDR2 is SMNVEV in the germline V gene (reference sequence). Trimming took off 6 bases at V and 0 bases at J, with 14 bases between the two ends. The CDR3 has 16 amino acids. CDR3 sequence reads: CASRLIGTPNTGELFF. Here the CDR3 DNA reads TGTGCCAGCAGGTTGATAGGGACTCCGAACACCGGGGAGCTGTTTTTT.

This clonotype appeared many times. This chain uses TRBV15 with TRBJ1-2; no definite D call. CDR3 length: 16 amino acids. Germline V CDR1 and CDR2: LNHNV, YYDKDF (reference sequence). V lost 1 base and J lost 4, with 16 bases in between. The CDR3 sequence is CATSRVSPSPIYGYTF. DNA of the CDR3: TGTGCCACCAGCAGAGTGTCGCCTTCTCCGATCTATGGCTACACCTTC.

Many counts were recorded for this clonotype. V usage is TRBV5-6 and J usage is TRBJ2-7, with no clear D. Per germline, CDR1 SGHDT and CDR2 YYEEEE. The CDR3 is made up of 14 amino acids. V dropped 1 base and J dropped 3 bases, with 11 bases sitting between them. The CDR3, as DNA: TGTGCCAGCAGCTTGCTTGTTGGTGGCTACGAGCAGTACTTC. It translates to CASSLLVGGYEQYF.

Many counts were recorded for this clonotype. The chain uses TRBV6-1 and TRBJ2-6; no clear D. This CDR3 has 18 amino acids. The germline CDR1 and CDR2 sequences are MNHNS and SASEGT. V shed 2 bases and J shed 2 bases, with 16 bases lying between them. This chain's CDR3 is CASSELGLIVAGANVLTF. The CDR3 DNA is TGTGCCAGCAGTGAATTGGGCTTGATAGTCGCTGGGGCCAACGTCCTGACTTTC.

This clonotype was seen many times. The chain is built from TRBV11-2 and TRBJ1-6; D gene unclear. The CDR3 runs 18 residues. V dropped 3 bases and J dropped 0 bases, with 15 bases sitting between them. The V gene's germline CDR1 is SGHAT and CDR2 FQNNGV. CDR3 in amino acids: CASSFSVSASSYNSPLHF. In DNA form, the CDR3 reads TGTGCCAGCAGCTTTTCCGTGTCAGCGAGCTCCTATAATTCACCCCTCCACTTT.

The V and J genes are TRBV5-1 and TRBJ2-7, with 11 bases aligning to TRBD2. The CDR3 has 13 residues. V shed 8 bases, J shed 3 bases, and the junction held 4 bases outside the gene matches. Germline V gene sequence: CDR1 SGHRS, CDR2 YFSETQ. CDR3 loop: CARLAGGGYEQYF. CDR3 DNA: TGCGCCAGGCTAGCGGGAGGCGGCTACGAGCAGTACTTC.

This clonotype was counted many times. The DNA of the CDR3 is TGCAGCTCTCTATCTGGAAACACCATATATTTT. Protein product: CSSLSGNTIYF. The rearrangement uses TRBV29-1 and TRBJ1-3; no clear D. The CDR3 consists of 11 residues. V dropped 8 bases and J dropped 1 base, with 6 bases sitting between them. CDR1 and CDR2 (germline): SQVTM, ANQGSEA.